These 4 T cell receptor beta chains share one sample of origin, sequenced in a study of T cells in Graves' hyperthyroidism and ophthalmopathy. TCR beta CDR3 sequences were amplified from RNA transcripts. Initially, a first-round RT-PCR of the TCR CDR3 employed the HTBI primer set. TCRdb re-analysed the multiplex PCR reads in MiXCR, keeping a single row per CDR3 protein. The data contain 530,000 or so distinct CDR3 sequences, roughly a quarter of them singletons. The sequenced material came from blood. The receptors shown here come from a woman aged 30 to 39 with Graves' ophthalmopathy.

V gene TRBV11-2 combines with J gene TRBJ2-7; TRBD1 matches at 8 bases. Germline values: CDR1 SGHAT, CDR2 FQNNGV. V lost 5 bases and J lost 3; bases outside the gene matches: 12. CDR3 size: 16 residues. In DNA form, the CDR3 reads TGTGCCAGCAGCCCTCTGGACAGGGTGGGGGGCTACGAGCAGTACTTC. Protein product: CASSPLDRVGGYEQYF.

This clonotype was counted ten times or more. V gene TRBV9 combines with J gene TRBJ2-5; TRBD1 might be the D (6 bases). The germline gives CDR1 SGDLS, CDR2 YYNGEE. Trimming removed 0 bases from V and 0 bases from J, with 9 bases in between. The CDR3 has 15 residues. The CDR3 reads CASSVVGQNQETQYF. CDR3 DNA sequence: TGTGCCAGCAGCGTAGTCGGACAGAACCAAGAGACCCAGTACTTC.

This clonotype was detected only a few times. The chain joins TRBV30 to TRBJ1-5; 11 bases align to TRBD1. CDR3 length equals 13 residues. The J segment lost 7 bases and the V segment lost 3 bases, leaving 2 bases of the junction unmatched. Germline CDR1 GTSNPN, CDR2 SVGIG (reference sequence). CDR3 bases: TGTGCCTGGAGGGGACAGGGGGAACAGCCCCAGCATTTT. It codes for CAWRGQGEQPQHF.

The chain uses TRBV15 and TRBJ2-7; D is perhaps TRBD1 (6 bases). V dropped 0 bases and J dropped 2 bases, with 11 bases sitting between them. The CDR3 is 15 amino acids. Germline CDR1 and CDR2: LNHNV and YYDKDF (reference sequence). The CDR3 DNA reads as TGTGCCACCAGCAGAGAAGGGGCAGGGGCCTACGAGCAGTACTTC. Its protein is CATSREGAGAYEQYF.